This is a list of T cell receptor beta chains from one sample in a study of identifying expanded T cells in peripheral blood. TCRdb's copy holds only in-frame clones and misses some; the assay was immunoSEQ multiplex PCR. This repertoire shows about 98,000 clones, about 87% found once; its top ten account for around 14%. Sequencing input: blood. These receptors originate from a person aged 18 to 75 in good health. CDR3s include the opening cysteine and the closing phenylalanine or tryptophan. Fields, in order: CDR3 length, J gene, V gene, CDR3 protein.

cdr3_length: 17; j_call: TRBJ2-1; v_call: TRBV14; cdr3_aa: CASSATSGGPLNNEQFF
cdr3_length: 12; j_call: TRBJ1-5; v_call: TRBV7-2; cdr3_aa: CASSLVGEPQHF
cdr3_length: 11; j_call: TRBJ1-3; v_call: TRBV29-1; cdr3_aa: CSARGSNTIYF
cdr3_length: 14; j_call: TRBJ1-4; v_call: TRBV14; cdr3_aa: CASSLRLTNEKLFF
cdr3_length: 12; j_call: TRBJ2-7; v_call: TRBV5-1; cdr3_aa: CASSLGASEQYF
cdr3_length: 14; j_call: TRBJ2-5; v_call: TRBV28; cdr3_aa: CASSGGQGKETQYF
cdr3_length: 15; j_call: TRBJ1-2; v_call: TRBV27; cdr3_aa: CASRIHRDMNYGYTF
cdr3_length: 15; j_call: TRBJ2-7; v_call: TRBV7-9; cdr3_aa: CASSLGVQGGNEQYF
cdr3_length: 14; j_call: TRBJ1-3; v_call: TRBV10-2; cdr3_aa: CASSESGGRNTIYF
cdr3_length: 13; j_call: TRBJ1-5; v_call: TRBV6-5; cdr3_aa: CASRGLGDQPQHF
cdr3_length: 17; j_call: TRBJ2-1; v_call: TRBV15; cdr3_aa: CATSRDHFAGVDNEQFF
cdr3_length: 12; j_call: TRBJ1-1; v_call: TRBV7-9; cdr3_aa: CASSFPNTEAFF
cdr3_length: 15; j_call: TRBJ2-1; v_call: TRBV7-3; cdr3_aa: CASSFRDAAYNEQFF
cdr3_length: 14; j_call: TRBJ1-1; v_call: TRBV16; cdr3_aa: CASTRPGDKTEAFF
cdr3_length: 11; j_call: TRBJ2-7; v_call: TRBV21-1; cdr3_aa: CASSRDYEQYF
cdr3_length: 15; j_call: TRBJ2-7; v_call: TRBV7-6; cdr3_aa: CASSRELVTTYEQYF
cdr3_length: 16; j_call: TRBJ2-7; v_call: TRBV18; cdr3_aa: CASSLGLAARGDEQYF
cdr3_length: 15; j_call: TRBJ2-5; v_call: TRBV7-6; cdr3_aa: CASSLDPTGQETQYF
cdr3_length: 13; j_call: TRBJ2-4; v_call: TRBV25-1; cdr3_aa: CASSAGGGNIQYF
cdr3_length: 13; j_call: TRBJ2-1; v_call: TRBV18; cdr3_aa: CASSPGGINEQFF
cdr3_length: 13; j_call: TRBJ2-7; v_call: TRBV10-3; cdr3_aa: CAISEGGRDEQYF
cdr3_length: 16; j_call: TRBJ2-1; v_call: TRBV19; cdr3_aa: CASSPGTGRAYDEQFF
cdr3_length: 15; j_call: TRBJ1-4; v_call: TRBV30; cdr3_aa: CAWKMGQAINEKLFF
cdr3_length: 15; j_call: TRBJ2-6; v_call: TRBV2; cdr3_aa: CASSVGHPGANVLTF
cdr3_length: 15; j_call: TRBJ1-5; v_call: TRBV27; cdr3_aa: CASNQGGYSNQPQHF
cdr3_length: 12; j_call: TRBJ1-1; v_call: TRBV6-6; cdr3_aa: CASSYTLDGAFF
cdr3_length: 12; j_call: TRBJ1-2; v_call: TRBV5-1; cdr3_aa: CASRTDSYGYTF
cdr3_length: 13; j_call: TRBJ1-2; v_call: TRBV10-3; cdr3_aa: CAISETSPYGYTF
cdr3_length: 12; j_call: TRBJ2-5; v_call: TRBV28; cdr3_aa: CASRSTGETQYF
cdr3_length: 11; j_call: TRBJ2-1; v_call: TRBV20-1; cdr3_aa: CSALRSPEQFF
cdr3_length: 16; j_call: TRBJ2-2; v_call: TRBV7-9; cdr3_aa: CASSRSGTGNTGELFF
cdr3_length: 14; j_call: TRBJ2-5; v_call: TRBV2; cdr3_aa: CASSLRQGRETQYF
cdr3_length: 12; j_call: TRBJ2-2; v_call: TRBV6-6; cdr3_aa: CASSRNTGELFF
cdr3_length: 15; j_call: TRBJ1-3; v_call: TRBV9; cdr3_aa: CASSANRDRGNTIYF
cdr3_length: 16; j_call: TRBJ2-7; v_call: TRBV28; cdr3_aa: CASSLPGGGYGREQYF
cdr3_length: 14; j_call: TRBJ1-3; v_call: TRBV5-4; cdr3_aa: CASSPGTGGNTIYF
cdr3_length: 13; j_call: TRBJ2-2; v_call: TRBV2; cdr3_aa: CASSIRFPGELFF
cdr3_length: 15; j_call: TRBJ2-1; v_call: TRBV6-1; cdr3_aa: CASKTSGRFDNEQFF
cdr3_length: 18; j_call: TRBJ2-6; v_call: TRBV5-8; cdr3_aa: CASSHGRGTNSGANVLTF
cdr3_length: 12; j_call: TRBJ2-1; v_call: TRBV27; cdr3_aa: CASSLGNNEQFF
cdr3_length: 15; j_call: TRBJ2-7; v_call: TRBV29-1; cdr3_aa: CSAKLDGQGKYEQYF